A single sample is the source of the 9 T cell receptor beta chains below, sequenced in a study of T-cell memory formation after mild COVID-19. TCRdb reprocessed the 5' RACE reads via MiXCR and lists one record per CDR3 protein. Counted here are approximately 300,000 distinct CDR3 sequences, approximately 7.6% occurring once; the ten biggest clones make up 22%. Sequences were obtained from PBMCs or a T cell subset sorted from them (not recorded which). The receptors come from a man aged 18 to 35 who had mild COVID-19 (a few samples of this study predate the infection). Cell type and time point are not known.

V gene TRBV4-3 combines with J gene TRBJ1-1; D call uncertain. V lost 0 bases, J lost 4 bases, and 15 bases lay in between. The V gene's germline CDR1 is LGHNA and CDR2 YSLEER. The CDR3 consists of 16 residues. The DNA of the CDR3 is TGCGCCAGCAGCCAAGAAAGGACGGCGTGGGGCACTGAAGCTTTCTTT. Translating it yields CASSQERTAWGTEAFF.

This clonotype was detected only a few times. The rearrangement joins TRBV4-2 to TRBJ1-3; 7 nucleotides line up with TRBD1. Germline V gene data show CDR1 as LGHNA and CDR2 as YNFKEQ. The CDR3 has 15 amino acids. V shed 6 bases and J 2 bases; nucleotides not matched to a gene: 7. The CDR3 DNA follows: TGTGCCAGCAGATCCCGGGACAGCACTGGAAACACCATATATTTT. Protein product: CASRSRDSTGNTIYF.

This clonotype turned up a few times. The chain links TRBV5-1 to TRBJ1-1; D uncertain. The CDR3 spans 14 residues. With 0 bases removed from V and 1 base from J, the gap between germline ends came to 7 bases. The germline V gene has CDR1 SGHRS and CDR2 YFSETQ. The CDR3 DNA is TGCGCCAGCAGCTTGGTTCCGGAGAACACTGAAGCTTTCTTT. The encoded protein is CASSLVPENTEAFF.

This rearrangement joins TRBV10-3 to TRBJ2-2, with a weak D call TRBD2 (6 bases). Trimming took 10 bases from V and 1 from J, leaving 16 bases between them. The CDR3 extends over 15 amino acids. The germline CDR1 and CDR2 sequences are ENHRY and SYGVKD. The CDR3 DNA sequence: TGTGCCACCTCGACCGGGACTCTGAACACCGGGGAGCTGTTTTTT. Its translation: CATSTGTLNTGELFF.

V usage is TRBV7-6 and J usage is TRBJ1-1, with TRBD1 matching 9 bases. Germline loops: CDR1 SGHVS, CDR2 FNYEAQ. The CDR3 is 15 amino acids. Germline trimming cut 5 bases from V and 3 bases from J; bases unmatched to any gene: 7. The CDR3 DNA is TGTGCCAGCAGCCGGCTGACAGGGGGTTACACTGAAGCTTTCTTT. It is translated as CASSRLTGGYTEAFF.

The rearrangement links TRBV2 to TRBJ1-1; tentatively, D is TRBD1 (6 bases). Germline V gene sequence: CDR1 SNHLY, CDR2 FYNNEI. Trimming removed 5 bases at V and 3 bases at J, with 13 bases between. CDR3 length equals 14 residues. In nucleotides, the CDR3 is TGTGCCAGCAGTTCCCACGAGGGGGACACTGAAGCTTTCTTT. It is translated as CASSSHEGDTEAFF.

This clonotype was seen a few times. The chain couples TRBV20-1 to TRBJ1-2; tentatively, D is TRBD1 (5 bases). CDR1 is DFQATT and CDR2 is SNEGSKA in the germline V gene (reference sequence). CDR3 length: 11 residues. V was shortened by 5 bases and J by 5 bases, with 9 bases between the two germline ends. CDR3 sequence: CSAQTEYGYTF. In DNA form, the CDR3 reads TGCAGTGCTCAGACAGAATATGGCTACACCTTC.

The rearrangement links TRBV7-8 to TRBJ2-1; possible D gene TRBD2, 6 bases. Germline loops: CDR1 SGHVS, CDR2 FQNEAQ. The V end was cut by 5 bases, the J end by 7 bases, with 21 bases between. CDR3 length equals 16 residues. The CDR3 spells CASSPHYSGTLNEQFF. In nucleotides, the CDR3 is TGTGCCAGCAGCCCGCATTATTCCGGGACTTTAAATGAGCAGTTCTTC.

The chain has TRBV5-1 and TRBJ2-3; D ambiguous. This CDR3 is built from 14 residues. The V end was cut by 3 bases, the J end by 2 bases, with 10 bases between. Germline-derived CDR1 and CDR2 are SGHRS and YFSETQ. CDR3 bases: TGCGCCAGCAGCTCGATAGGGTACACAGATACGCAGTATTTT. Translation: CASSSIGYTDTQYF.